The T cell receptor beta chain described here comes from a study of OX40 agonist ivuxolimab in advanced cancers. A remark on this clone: Its cognate antigen is unknown.

This table comes from immunoSEQ multiplex PCR, and its TCRdb copy is limited to in-frame clones, with some not included. The table has some 66,000 clones, more than 75% seen once; the top ten hold 0.38%. Whole-study findings and limits: Low normalized T-cell clonal expansion also characterized some of the nonresponders.

CDR1 SGHNT and CDR2 YYREEE come from the germline V gene (reference sequence). CDR3 length equals 17 residues. The input for sequencing was CD4+ or CD8+ T cells sorted from blood, taken in a trial of the OX40 agonist ivuxolimab. The clonotype was recovered from an adult with an advanced solid tumor such as melanoma, head and neck, liver or kidney cancer. The J gene is TRBJ2-5, the V gene TRBV5-4, with TRBD2 matching over 12 bases. The J call may be in error: the DNA end matches TRBJ2-7 better. CDR3 residues: CASRPGTSGPPSYEQYF. The CDR3 DNA reads as TGTGCCAGCAGACCCGGGACTAGCGGGCCCCCGTCCTACGAGCAGTACTTC.